This passage covers 6 T cell receptor beta chains from one sample sequenced in a study of cytomegalovirus exposure and HLA in healthy donors. TCRdb keeps only in-frame clones here, not all; method: immunoSEQ multiplex PCR. The sample has 50,000 or so clones, approximately 95% seen once. Sequencing input: PBMCs. These receptor sequences come from a woman younger than 30 in good health and CMV-seropositive.

The V call is TRBV21-1, the J call TRBJ2-7; TRBD2 is taken as the D call from the table, unchecked against the DNA. TRBV21-1 is reported as a pseudogene. The CDR3 totals 18 residues. This CDR3 is CASPGRLAGGPLDYEQYF. The CDR3 nucleotides read TGTGCCAGCCCCGGACGACTAGCGGGAGGCCCACTCGACTACGAGCAGTACTTC.

Only one count was recorded for this clone. The chain uses TRBV27 and TRBJ2-2, with 10 bases that match TRBD1. The CDR3 sequence is 15 residues long. Per germline, CDR1 MNHEY and CDR2 SMNVEV (reference sequence). Trimming took 5 bases from V and 5 from J; bases not matched to a gene: 5. CDR3 DNA sequence: TGTGCCAGCAGTCCGAGACAGGGGGCAACCGGGGAGCTGTTTTTT. Translating it yields CASSPRQGATGELFF.

The rearrangement uses TRBV29-1 and TRBJ2-5, with a tentative D call TRBD2 (5 bases). Trimming left V 0 bases short and J 5 bases short, with 10 bases between. Germline V CDR1 and CDR2: SQVTM, ANQGSEA. The CDR3 length is 13 residues. The CDR3 DNA reads TGCAGCGTTGAAGATCGGGGTTGGGAGACCCAGTACTTC. The encoded protein is CSVEDRGWETQYF.

This clone appeared once. The gene calls are TRBV14 and TRBJ2-3; the match to TRBD2 covers 7 bases. Germline V gene data show CDR1 as SGHDN and CDR2 as FVKESK. CDR3 length: 14 amino acids. V lost 1 base and J lost 6; bases outside the gene matches: 4. This CDR3 is CASSQGGRVDTQYF. CDR3 sequence (DNA): TGTGCCAGCAGCCAAGGAGGGAGGGTGGATACGCAGTATTTT.

The chain recombines TRBV9 with TRBJ2-1; 10 bases agree with TRBD2. The CDR3 contains 16 residues. Germline V lookup: CDR1 SGDLS, CDR2 YYNGEE. The V segment lost 3 bases and the J segment 6 bases; nucleotides outside the gene matches: 9. The chain's CDR3 is CASSGSVAGGGNEQFF. The CDR3 DNA reads TGTGCCAGCAGCGGATCCGTAGCGGGAGGAGGCAATGAGCAGTTCTTC.

The V and J genes are TRBV2 and TRBJ2-1; 9 bases match TRBD2. Germline CDR1 SNHLY, CDR2 FYNNEI. The V and J ends lost 8 bases and 7 bases, in that order; junction bases with no gene match: 18. The CDR3 runs to 17 residues. The CDR3 protein is CASPIGRGREGGNEQFF. CDR3 coding DNA: TGTGCCAGCCCCATCGGAAGGGGGCGGGAGGGTGGAAATGAGCAGTTCTTC.